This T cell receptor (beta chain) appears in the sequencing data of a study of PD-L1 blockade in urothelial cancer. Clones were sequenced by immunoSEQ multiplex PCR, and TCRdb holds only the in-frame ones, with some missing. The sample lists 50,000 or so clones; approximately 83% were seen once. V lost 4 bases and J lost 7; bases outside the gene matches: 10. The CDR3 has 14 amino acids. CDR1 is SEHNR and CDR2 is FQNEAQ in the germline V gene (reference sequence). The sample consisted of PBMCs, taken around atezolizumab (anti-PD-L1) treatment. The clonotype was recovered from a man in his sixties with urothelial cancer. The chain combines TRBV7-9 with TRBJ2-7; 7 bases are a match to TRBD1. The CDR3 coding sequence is TGTGCCAGCAGCTCCGACCCACAGGGGTGGGAGCAGTACTTC. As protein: CASSSDPQGWEQYF.